The T cell receptor beta chain under discussion was sequenced for a study of memory CD4+ T cells and cytomegalovirus serostatus. The study's findings and limits: Each of approximately 70 CMV-associated TCRbeta sequences occurred in one to five individuals. A US-trained random forest predicted CMV serostatus with median AUC around 0.92.

Original analysis: Out-of-frame sequences were removed, leaving 2 million or so distinct TCRbeta sequences. Method: immunoSEQ multiplex PCR; TCRdb's copy keeps in-frame clones and lacks some. The D gene and trimming were derived from the DNA, and the V and J assignments and clone size from that table. The data hold around 25,000 clones, with roughly three quarters observed a single time. The sort gate was single viable CD3+CD4+CD8-CD45RO+ cells for memory CD4+ T cells. In its sample, this clone was seen a few times. No antigen is known for it. Germline V gene sequence: CDR1 SQVTM, CDR2 ANQGSEA. Trimming stripped 4 bases from V and 9 bases from J, with 12 bases between. This CDR3 is built from 11 residues.

Sequenced: memory CD4+ T cells from blood. The source is an adult in good health and CMV-seronegative. The rearrangement links TRBV29-1 to TRBJ1-1; D may be TRBD1 (6 bases). This chain's CDR3 is CSVVFGGQAFF. The DNA for the CDR3 is TGCAGCGTTGTGTTCGGGGGGCAAGCTTTCTTT.